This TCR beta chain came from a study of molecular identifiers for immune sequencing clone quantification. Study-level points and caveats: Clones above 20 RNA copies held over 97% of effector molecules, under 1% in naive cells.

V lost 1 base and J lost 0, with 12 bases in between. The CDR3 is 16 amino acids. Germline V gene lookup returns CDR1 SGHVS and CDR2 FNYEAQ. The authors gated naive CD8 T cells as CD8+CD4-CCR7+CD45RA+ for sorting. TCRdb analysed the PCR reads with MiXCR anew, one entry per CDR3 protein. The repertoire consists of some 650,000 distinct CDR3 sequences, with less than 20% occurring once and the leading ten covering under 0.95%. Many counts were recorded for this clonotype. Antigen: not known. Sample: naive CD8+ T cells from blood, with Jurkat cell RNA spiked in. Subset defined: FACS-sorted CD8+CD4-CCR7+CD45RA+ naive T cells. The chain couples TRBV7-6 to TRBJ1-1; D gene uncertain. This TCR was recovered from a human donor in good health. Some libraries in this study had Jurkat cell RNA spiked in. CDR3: CASSLDSRILNTEAFF. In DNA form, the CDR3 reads TGTGCCAGCAGCTTAGACAGCAGGATTTTGAACACTGAAGCTTTCTTT. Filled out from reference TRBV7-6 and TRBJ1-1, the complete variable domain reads GAGVSQSPRYKVTKRGQDVALRCDPISGHVSLYWYRQALGQGPEFLTYFNYEAQQDKSGLPNDRFSAERPEGSISTLTIQRTEQRDSAMYRCASSLDSRILNTEAFFGQGTRLTVV.